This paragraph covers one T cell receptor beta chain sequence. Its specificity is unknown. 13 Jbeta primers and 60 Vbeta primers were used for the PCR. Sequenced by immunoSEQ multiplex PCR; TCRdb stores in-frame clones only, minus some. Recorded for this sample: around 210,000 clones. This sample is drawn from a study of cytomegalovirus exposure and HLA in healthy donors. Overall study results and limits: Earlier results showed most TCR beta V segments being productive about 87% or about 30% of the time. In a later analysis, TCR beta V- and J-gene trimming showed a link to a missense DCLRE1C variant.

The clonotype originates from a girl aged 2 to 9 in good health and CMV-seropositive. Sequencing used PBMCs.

The CDR3 is CASSLGTSGRAAETQYF. CDR3 nucleotides: TGCGCCAGCAGCTTGGGGACTAGCGGGAGGGCCGCTGAGACCCAGTACTTC. The chain uses TRBV5-1 and TRBJ2-5; 15 bases align to TRBD2. J was trimmed by 5 bases and V by 0 bases; bases with no gene match: 5. The germline gives CDR1 SGHRS, CDR2 YFSETQ. There are 17 residues in the CDR3.